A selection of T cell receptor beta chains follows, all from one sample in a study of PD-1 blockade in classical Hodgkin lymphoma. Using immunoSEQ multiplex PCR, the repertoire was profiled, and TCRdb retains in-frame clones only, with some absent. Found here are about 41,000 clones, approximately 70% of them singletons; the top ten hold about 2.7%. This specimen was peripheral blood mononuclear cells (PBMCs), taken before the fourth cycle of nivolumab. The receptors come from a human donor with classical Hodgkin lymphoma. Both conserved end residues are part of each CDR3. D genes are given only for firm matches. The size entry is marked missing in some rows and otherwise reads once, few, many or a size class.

CDR3 DNA: TGCGCCAGCAGCCAAGTCCTGGGGGCACCGTTGAACACTGAAGCTTTCTTT
CDR3 protein: CASSQVLGAPLNTEAFF
CDR3 length: 17
V gene: TRBV4-1
D gene: -
J gene: TRBJ1-1
clone size: -

CDR3 DNA: TGTGCCAGCAGTCCGTCCTGGACAGCCACCCGCACAGATACGCAGTATTTT
CDR3 protein: CASSPSWTATRTDTQYF
CDR3 length: 17
V gene: TRBV27
D gene: -
J gene: TRBJ2-3
clone size: -

CDR3 DNA: TGTGCCAGCAGCTTAGACGTGAACACTGAAGCTTTCTTT
CDR3 protein: CASSLDVNTEAFF
CDR3 length: 13
V gene: TRBV7-9
D gene: -
J gene: TRBJ1-1
clone size: few

CDR3 DNA: TGTGCCAGCAAGAGAGGGGGGACAGCCGTAGATGGGCAGTACTTC
CDR3 protein: CASKRGGTAVDGQYF
CDR3 length: 15
V gene: TRBV6-1
D gene: -
J gene: TRBJ2-7
clone size: medium-sized

CDR3 DNA: TGTGCCAGCTCACTCGAGACACCTCGGGACACTGAAGCTTTCTTT
CDR3 protein: CASSLETPRDTEAFF
CDR3 length: 15
V gene: TRBV18
D gene: -
J gene: TRBJ1-1
clone size: -

CDR3 DNA: TGCGCCAGCAGCCAATCGGGACTAGGCGGGGAGCTGTTTTTT
CDR3 protein: CASSQSGLGGELFF
CDR3 length: 14
V gene: TRBV4-1
D gene: TRBD2
J gene: TRBJ2-2
clone size: -

CDR3 DNA: TGTGCCAGCGAGGACAGCCATAATTCACCCCTCCACTTT
CDR3 protein: CASEDSHNSPLHF
CDR3 length: 13
V gene: TRBV6-6
D gene: -
J gene: TRBJ1-6
clone size: -

CDR3 DNA: TGCGCCAGCAGCAACTGGAGGGACAGGGGGGACACAGATACGCAGTATTTT
CDR3 protein: CASSNWRDRGDTDTQYF
CDR3 length: 17
V gene: TRBV5-1
D gene: TRBD1
J gene: TRBJ2-3
clone size: -

CDR3 DNA: TGTGCCAGCAGCTCAAACGGGACTAGAGTCTACAATGAGCAGTTCTTC
CDR3 protein: CASSSNGTRVYNEQFF
CDR3 length: 16
V gene: TRBV7-9
D gene: TRBD2
J gene: TRBJ2-1
clone size: -

CDR3 DNA: TGTGCCACCAGCAGGGGCACTAGCGGGGGGGTCAATGAGCAGTTCTTC
CDR3 protein: CATSRGTSGGVNEQFF
CDR3 length: 16
V gene: TRBV15
D gene: TRBD2
J gene: TRBJ2-1
clone size: few

CDR3 DNA: TGTGCCAGCAGCGGATCAGGGGGCTCTGGGGCCAACGTCCTGACTTTC
CDR3 protein: CASSGSGGSGANVLTF
CDR3 length: 16
V gene: TRBV9
D gene: TRBD1
J gene: TRBJ2-6
clone size: -

CDR3 DNA: TGTGCCTGGATGGTTGCCTTACCGGGACCCACAAGCTCCTACGAGCAGTACTTC
CDR3 protein: CAWMVALPGPTSSYEQYF
CDR3 length: 18
V gene: TRBV30
D gene: -
J gene: TRBJ2-7
clone size: few

CDR3 DNA: TGTGCCAGCAGTGAAGCGGGCAACTATGGCTACACCTTC
CDR3 protein: CASSEAGNYGYTF
CDR3 length: 13
V gene: TRBV6-1
D gene: -
J gene: TRBJ1-2
clone size: -

CDR3 DNA: TGTGCCAGCAGTTCCCTTCCCCAGGCTAATGAAAAACTGTTTTTT
CDR3 protein: CASSSLPQANEKLFF
CDR3 length: 15
V gene: TRBV28
D gene: -
J gene: TRBJ1-4
clone size: once

CDR3 DNA: TGTGCCAGTAGTATTTACCTCGACAGGACAGGACTATCCAATGAGCAGTTCTTC
CDR3 protein: CASSIYLDRTGLSNEQFF
CDR3 length: 18
V gene: TRBV19
D gene: -
J gene: TRBJ2-1
clone size: few

CDR3 DNA: TGTGCCAGCAGCCAAGACGAGCGGGGGGGCCGGGAGACCCAGTACTTC
CDR3 protein: CASSQDERGGRETQYF
CDR3 length: 16
V gene: TRBV7-9
D gene: TRBD2
J gene: TRBJ2-5
clone size: -

CDR3 DNA: TGTGCCAGTAGTATTAGCGAGAGCTCCTACGAGCAGTACTTC
CDR3 protein: CASSISESSYEQYF
CDR3 length: 14
V gene: TRBV19
D gene: -
J gene: TRBJ2-7
clone size: -

CDR3 DNA: TGTGCCAGCAGCTTAGGCGGGGCGAACACCGGGGAGCTGTTTTTT
CDR3 protein: CASSLGGANTGELFF
CDR3 length: 15
V gene: TRBV7-6
D gene: -
J gene: TRBJ2-2
clone size: -

CDR3 DNA: TGTGCCTGGAGTGCGTCAGATCATGAGCAGTTCTTC
CDR3 protein: CAWSASDHEQFF
CDR3 length: 12
V gene: TRBV30
D gene: -
J gene: TRBJ2-1
clone size: -

CDR3 DNA: TGTGCCAGTAGTATATTATTAGGGCAGCGCGACGAGCAGTACTTC
CDR3 protein: CASSILLGQRDEQYF
CDR3 length: 15
V gene: TRBV19
D gene: -
J gene: TRBJ2-7
clone size: -

CDR3 DNA: TGTGCCAGCTGGGACGGAACACTATATCAGCCCCAGCATTTT
CDR3 protein: CASWDGTLYQPQHF
CDR3 length: 14
V gene: TRBV28
D gene: -
J gene: TRBJ1-5
clone size: -

CDR3 DNA: TGTGCCAGCAGCGTAGGTCTCCAGGGTGGAAACACCATATATTTT
CDR3 protein: CASSVGLQGGNTIYF
CDR3 length: 15
V gene: TRBV9
D gene: -
J gene: TRBJ1-3
clone size: -

CDR3 DNA: TGCAGCGGTAACAGGGGCACTGAAGCTTTCTTT
CDR3 protein: CSGNRGTEAFF
CDR3 length: 11
V gene: TRBV29-1
D gene: TRBD1
J gene: TRBJ1-1
clone size: few

CDR3 DNA: TGTGCCAGTAGCGCCGGGAGGATGGGGGAAAAACTGTTTTTT
CDR3 protein: CASSAGRMGEKLFF
CDR3 length: 14
V gene: TRBV19
D gene: -
J gene: TRBJ1-4
clone size: -

CDR3 DNA: TGTGCCAGCAGCGAAGACAGGGGGATATACTATGGCTACACCTTC
CDR3 protein: CASSEDRGIYYGYTF
CDR3 length: 15
V gene: TRBV11-2
D gene: TRBD1
J gene: TRBJ1-2
clone size: medium-sized